Included here is one T cell receptor (beta chain) sequence, with context. This clonotype was detected only a few times. Its antigen remains undetermined. The record has no base qualities; no much larger clone is one base away. Receptor libraries were prepared by 5' RACE. A second PCR of roughly 6 to 11 cycles was run with a J-beta primer mix and a sample-barcoded 5' primer. A template-switch 5' adaptor carrying 12 random nucleotides introduced a unique molecular identifier onto each TCR beta cDNA molecule. At least 2.5 million CDR3-containing paired-end reads were obtained from each sample. The Mint cDNA synthesis kit, primed by a TRBC-specific oligonucleotide, was used to synthesize first-strand cDNA from all RNA. All cDNA was treated with uracil-DNA glycosylase and then went through a first 18-cycle PCR with the universal primers M1SS and BC2_uni_R. Per the source publication's procedure: Normalization of each sample was performed by random selection of 1 million high-quality reads, each carrying a distinct molecular identifier. Instead of being binned into consensus sequences, reads that shared molecular identifiers were thrown out. MiTCR, run with a Q25 quality threshold and the strictest error-elimination algorithm, handled CDR3 identification, clonotype clustering and error correction. A nonparametric unseen species model with Euler transformation was used to estimate lower-bound total TCR beta diversity. TCRdb reran the public reads through fastp at Q25 and MiXCR, keeping productive beta chains. One record per CDR3 amino acid sequence lists the most common genes and DNA. Here the V and J calls rest on TCRdb's processing, not on the authors' analysis. Within this sample are some 1,800,000 distinct CDR3 sequences, with 30% to 40% of them counted one time only. The top ten clonotypes cover approximately 22% of the sample.

The approximately 39 donors, aged about 6 to 95 years, were systemically healthy Caucasian individuals from Russia. Each donor gave about 11 milliliters of peripheral blood, drawn into EDTA-treated Vacutainer tubes. Ficoll-Paque density-gradient centrifugation was used to isolate PBMCs, with at least 6.5 million obtained per sample. Trizol reagent was used to extract total RNA from PBMCs, with at least 5.5 micrograms per sample. Naive CD45RAhigh/CD27high T cell percentages were measured by flow cytometry on a PBMC aliquot from every donor. These data are taken from a study of blood T cells in healthy people across ages (dated by TCRdb to about 2015). In the study overall: In model experiments, roughly one uniquely barcoded TCR beta cDNA molecule per two T cells was captured by template switching. The study measured age-related changes in TCR beta repertoire diversity using deep sequencing normalized with unique cDNA molecular identifiers. The donors were divided into four age groups: young (average 16 years), middle-aged (about 40), aged (around 67) and long-lived (roughly 82). To avoid experimental bias, donors of different ages were spread randomly across the sequencing lanes. For two donors (one aged 18 to 30 and one aged 80 or older), the study analyzed two additional independent replicas of 1 million unique cDNA reads from the same blood draw. Points the paper makes about the study in general: A strong correlation was found between observed TCR beta diversity and the percentage of naive T cells measured by flow cytometry. Because donor CMV infection status was unknown, age-related changes in expanded clonotypes were potentially confounded. Compared with the aged group, the long-lived group had more naive CD4+ T cells, fewer expanded clones and increased TCR diversity, suggesting age selection. As age increased, observed TCR beta diversity per million T cells dropped in a roughly linear way, and a significant reduction was already evident by age roughly 40. Bulk unsorted PBMC profiling prevented conclusive comparison of naive and antigen-experienced compartments. Estimates of total diversity based on one million sequenced T cells were considered lower bounds and underestimates.

The TCR sequence derives from a human donor in good health. The material sequenced was blood.

DNA sequence: TGTGCCAGCAGTTTTTCAGAGCAGTACTTC. This codes for CASSFSEQYF. The chain employs TRBV12-3 or TRBV12-4 and TRBJ2-4; the D gene remains uncertain. The V end loses 3 bases and the J end loses 13 bases, and a stretch of 7 bases separates them. Inclusive of the bounding cysteine and phenylalanine, the CDR3 is 10 residues long. The DNA shown is the 30-base CDR3, in frame from base 1.